These T cell receptor beta chains were read from a single sample in a study of blood T cell repertoires in COVID-19. TCRdb's copy holds only in-frame clones and misses some; the assay was immunoSEQ multiplex PCR. The data show about 200,000 clones, 79% seen once. Sequenced: peripheral blood. The receptors derive from a woman in her thirties or forties with COVID-19, enrolled during active disease. The CDR3 runs from the conserved cysteine through the conserved F or W. Fields, in order: D gene, V gene, clone size, J gene, CDR3 protein, CDR3 DNA. The D gene is left open where the match is weak. Some rows have no size entry. The others give once, few or many, or a class for an expanded clone.

D: NA
V: TRBV19
size: NA
J: TRBJ1-6
CDR3: CASSGNSYNSPLHF
DNA: TGTGCCAGTTCGGGGAATTCCTATAATTCACCCCTCCACTTT

D: NA
V: TRBV21-1
size: NA
J: TRBJ2-7
CDR3: CASSNALDSSYEQYF
DNA: TGTGCCAGCAGCAACGCTTTGGACAGCTCCTACGAGCAGTACTTC

D: TRBD1
V: TRBV3-1/TRBV3-2
size: NA
J: TRBJ1-6
CDR3: CASRQGPDSPLHF
DNA: TGTGCCAGCCGACAGGGCCCAGATTCACCCCTCCACTTT

D: TRBD2
V: TRBV19
size: NA
J: TRBJ2-1
CDR3: CASSILAGGPYEQFF
DNA: TGTGCCAGTAGTATACTGGCGGGAGGGCCGTATGAGCAGTTCTTC

D: NA
V: TRBV4-1
size: NA
J: TRBJ1-1
CDR3: CASSFNRGGTEAFF
DNA: TGCGCCAGCAGCTTTAACCGGGGGGGCACTGAAGCTTTCTTT

D: TRBD2
V: TRBV30
size: NA
J: TRBJ2-7
CDR3: CAWSGLAGALYEQYF
DNA: TGTGCCTGGAGTGGACTAGCGGGGGCCCTCTACGAGCAGTACTTC

D: TRBD1
V: TRBV5-1
size: NA
J: TRBJ1-2
CDR3: CASSLEGQKGYTF
DNA: TGCGCCAGCAGCTTGGAGGGACAGAAAGGCTACACCTTC

D: NA
V: TRBV15
size: NA
J: TRBJ2-3
CDR3: CATSRDNRDTQYF
DNA: TGTGCCACCAGCAGAGATAACAGGGATACGCAGTATTTT

D: NA
V: TRBV5-1
size: once
J: TRBJ2-1
CDR3: CASSLALSAGGPGNEQFF
DNA: TGCGCCAGCAGCTTGGCCTTATCGGCCGGAGGGCCGGGCAATGAGCAGTTCTTC

D: TRBD2
V: TRBV14
size: NA
J: TRBJ2-7
CDR3: CASSRGLGPKEQYF
DNA: TGTGCCAGCAGCCGCGGACTAGGACCGAAAGAGCAGTACTTC

D: TRBD2
V: TRBV30
size: NA
J: TRBJ2-1
CDR3: CAWSQGLAGDEQFF
DNA: TGTGCCTGGAGTCAAGGACTAGCGGGAGATGAGCAGTTCTTC

D: NA
V: TRBV10-2
size: NA
J: TRBJ1-2
CDR3: CASSGAGAGGYTF
DNA: TGCGCCAGCAGTGGGGCGGGGGCTGGTGGCTACACCTTC

D: TRBD2
V: TRBV7-8
size: few
J: TRBJ2-7
CDR3: CASSPFRASGDYEQYF
DNA: TGTGCCAGCAGCCCTTTCAGGGCTAGCGGGGACTACGAGCAGTACTTC

D: TRBD1
V: TRBV7-2
size: NA
J: TRBJ1-3
CDR3: CASSTPDRVSSGNTIYF
DNA: TGTGCCAGCAGCACGCCGGACAGGGTCTCATCTGGAAACACCATATATTTT

D: TRBD1
V: TRBV12-5
size: NA
J: TRBJ2-3
CDR3: CASGRDRGRFTDTQYF
DNA: TGTGCTAGTGGGCGCGACAGGGGACGGTTCACAGATACGCAGTATTTT

D: TRBD1
V: TRBV7-3
size: NA
J: TRBJ2-5
CDR3: CASSATGLRQETQYF
DNA: TGTGCCAGCAGCGCGACAGGGTTGAGGCAAGAGACCCAGTACTTC

D: NA
V: TRBV5-4
size: NA
J: TRBJ2-4
CDR3: CASSPEGNPIAKNIQYF
DNA: TGTGCCAGCAGCCCGGAGGGGAATCCTATAGCCAAAAACATTCAGTACTTC

D: NA
V: TRBV5-5
size: NA
J: TRBJ1-1
CDR3: CASSWEAGLYTEAFF
DNA: TGTGCCAGCAGCTGGGAGGCGGGGCTCTACACTGAAGCTTTCTTT

D: TRBD2
V: TRBV3-1/TRBV3-2
size: NA
J: TRBJ2-7
CDR3: CASSARNRTSGGAKRSYEQYF
DNA: TGTGCCAGCAGCGCAAGGAACCGGACTAGCGGGGGGGCAAAGAGGTCCTACGAGCAGTACTTC

D: TRBD1
V: TRBV19
size: NA
J: TRBJ2-1
CDR3: CASRYRGSYNEQFF
DNA: TGTGCCAGCCGGTACAGGGGCTCCTACAATGAGCAGTTCTTC

D: NA
V: TRBV6-5
size: NA
J: TRBJ1-2
CDR3: CASSYSSRDLGYTF
DNA: TGTGCCAGCAGTTACTCTTCCCGGGATCTTGGCTACACCTTC

D: TRBD1
V: TRBV10-1
size: NA
J: TRBJ1-6
CDR3: CASSARTGKDSPLHF
DNA: TGCGCCAGCAGCGCCCGGACAGGAAAGGATTCACCCCTCCACTTT

D: NA
V: TRBV11-2
size: NA
J: TRBJ2-7
CDR3: CASNRLPYEQYF
DNA: TGTGCCTCGAACCGACTGCCTTACGAGCAGTACTTC

D: TRBD1
V: TRBV5-6
size: NA
J: TRBJ1-6
CDR3: CASSGGTARDLHF
DNA: TGTGCCAGCAGCGGCGGGACAGCTCGGGACCTCCACTTT

D: TRBD1
V: TRBV6-4
size: NA
J: TRBJ1-4
CDR3: CASSDSDRATNEKLFF
DNA: TGTGCCAGCAGTGATTCGGACAGGGCAACTAATGAAAAACTGTTTTTT

D: NA
V: TRBV9
size: NA
J: TRBJ1-5
CDR3: CASSPSGNQPQHF
DNA: TGTGCCAGCAGCCCGTCAGGGAATCAGCCCCAGCATTTT

D: NA
V: TRBV4-1
size: NA
J: TRBJ1-5
CDR3: CASSQDPRGRALNQPQHF
DNA: TGCGCCAGCAGCCAAGACCCCCGCGGCAGGGCCCTTAATCAGCCCCAGCATTTT

D: NA
V: TRBV5-1
size: NA
J: TRBJ2-1
CDR3: CASSLAIRQADNEQFF
DNA: TGCGCCAGCAGCTTGGCCATTCGACAGGCCGACAATGAGCAGTTCTTC

D: NA
V: TRBV3-1/TRBV3-2
size: NA
J: TRBJ1-1
CDR3: CASSQAAGPAFF
DNA: TGTGCCAGCAGCCAAGCCGCGGGTCCGGCTTTCTTT

D: TRBD2
V: TRBV10-3
size: NA
J: TRBJ2-3
CDR3: CAINRGTSGSTDTQYF
DNA: TGTGCCATCAACCGAGGGACTAGCGGGAGCACAGATACGCAGTATTTT

D: TRBD1
V: TRBV4-1
size: few
J: TRBJ1-5
CDR3: CASSRYGTDEGNQPQHF
DNA: TGCGCCAGCAGCCGTTACGGGACAGATGAGGGCAATCAGCCCCAGCATTTT